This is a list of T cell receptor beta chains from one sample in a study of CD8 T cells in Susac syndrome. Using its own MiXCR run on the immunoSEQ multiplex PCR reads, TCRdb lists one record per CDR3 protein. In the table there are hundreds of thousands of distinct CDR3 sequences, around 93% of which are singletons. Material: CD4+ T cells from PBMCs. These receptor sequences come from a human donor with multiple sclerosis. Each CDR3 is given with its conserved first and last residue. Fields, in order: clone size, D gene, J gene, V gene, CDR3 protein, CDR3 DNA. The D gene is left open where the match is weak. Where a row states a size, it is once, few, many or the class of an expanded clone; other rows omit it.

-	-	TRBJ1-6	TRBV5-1	CASSNTGSSYNSPLHF	TGCGCCAGCAGTAATACAGGGAGCTCCTATAATTCACCCCTCCACTTT
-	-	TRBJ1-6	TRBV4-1	CASSRLGTENSPLHF	TGCGCCAGCAGCCGTCTCGGGACTGAGAATTCACCCCTCCACTTT
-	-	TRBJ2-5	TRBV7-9	CASSLGAVKETQYF	TGTGCCAGCAGCTTAGGGGCAGTCAAAGAGACCCAGTACTTC
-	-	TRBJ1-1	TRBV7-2	CASSLEDYTEAFF	TGTGCCAGCAGCTTAGAAGACTACACTGAAGCTTTCTTT
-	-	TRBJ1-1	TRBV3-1	CASSPIRGGSTEAFF	TGTGCCAGCAGCCCCATAAGGGGGGGAAGCACTGAAGCTTTCTTT
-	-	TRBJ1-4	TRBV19	CASSIQPGKRNEKLFF	TGTGCCAGTAGTATACAACCGGGCAAAAGAAATGAAAAACTGTTTTTT
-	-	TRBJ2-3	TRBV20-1	CSASRLAEPSTDTQYF	TGCAGTGCTAGCCGGTTAGCGGAACCTAGCACAGATACGCAGTATTTT
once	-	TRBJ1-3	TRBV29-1	CSAALSGWGNTIYF	TGCAGCGCCGCCCTTTCAGGGTGGGGAAACACCATATATTTT
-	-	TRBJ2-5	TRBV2	CASSGRIRQETQYF	TGTGCCAGCAGTGGCAGGATTCGACAAGAGACCCAGTACTTC
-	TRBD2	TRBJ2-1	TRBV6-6	CASISAGNTINEQFF	TGTGCCAGCATCTCAGCGGGGAACACAATCAATGAGCAGTTCTTC
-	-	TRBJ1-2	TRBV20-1	CSATPYNGQRNYGYTF	TGCAGTGCCACTCCATATAACGGGCAGAGAAACTATGGCTACACCTTC
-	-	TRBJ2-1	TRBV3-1	CASSHAGTSNEQFF	TGTGCCAGCAGCCATGCCGGGACCTCCAATGAGCAGTTCTTC
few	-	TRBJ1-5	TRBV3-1	CASSQDGQPQHF	TGTGCCAGCAGCCAAGATGGGCAGCCCCAGCATTTT
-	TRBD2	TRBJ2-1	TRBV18	CASSPLAGGPSEQFF	TGTGCCAGCTCACCTCTAGCGGGGGGGCCGAGTGAGCAGTTCTTC
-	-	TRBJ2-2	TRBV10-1	CASGNGGPATGELFF	TGCGCCAGCGGCAACGGGGGACCGGCCACCGGGGAGCTGTTTTTT
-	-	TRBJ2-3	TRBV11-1	CASSFSRGGTDTQYF	TGTGCCAGCAGCTTTTCTAGGGGGGGCACAGATACGCAGTATTTT
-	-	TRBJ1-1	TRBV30	CARMEAEAFF	TGTGCCCGTATGGAGGCTGAAGCTTTCTTT
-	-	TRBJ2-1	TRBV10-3	CAISENTDNEQFF	TGTGCCATCAGTGAGAATACAGACAATGAGCAGTTCTTC
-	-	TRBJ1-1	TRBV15	CATSTLSTPGTEAFF	TGTGCCACCAGCACTCTATCAACCCCGGGCACTGAAGCTTTCTTT
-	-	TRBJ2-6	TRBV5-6	CASSTTGSGANVLTF	TGTGCCAGCAGCACGACAGGCTCTGGGGCCAACGTCCTGACTTTC
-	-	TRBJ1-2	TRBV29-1	CSVEGPRGEGYTF	TGCAGCGTTGAAGGCCCTCGGGGGGAAGGCTACACCTTC
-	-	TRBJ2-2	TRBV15	CATSRDRAGAGGELFF	TGTGCCACCAGCAGAGATCGGGCAGGGGCGGGCGGGGAGCTGTTTTTT
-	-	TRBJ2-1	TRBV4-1	CASSPPARGRGEQFF	TGCGCCAGCAGTCCCCCGGCCAGGGGCCGCGGTGAGCAGTTCTTC
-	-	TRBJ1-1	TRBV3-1	CASSPRGGITTEAFF	TGTGCCAGCAGCCCCCGAGGGGGGATCACCACTGAAGCTTTCTTT
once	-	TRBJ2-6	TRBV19	CASSPGEVGRSGANVLTF	TGTGCCAGTAGCCCCGGGGAGGTCGGCCGTTCTGGGGCCAACGTCCTGACTTTC
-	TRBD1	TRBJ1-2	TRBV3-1	CASSPWDRGIGSYGYTF	TGTGCCAGCAGCCCATGGGACAGGGGGATTGGAAGCTATGGCTACACCTTC
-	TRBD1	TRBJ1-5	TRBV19	CASTPDRGRGNQPQHF	TGTGCCAGCACCCCGGACAGGGGCCGAGGCAATCAGCCCCAGCATTTT
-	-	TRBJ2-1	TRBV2	CASSVNLGGEQFF	TGTGCCAGCAGTGTTAACTTGGGGGGTGAGCAGTTCTTC
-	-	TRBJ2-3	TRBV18	CASSPKGLTDTQYF	TGTGCCAGCTCACCGAAGGGCCTCACAGATACGCAGTATTTT
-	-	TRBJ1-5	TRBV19	CASSNTWGSNQPQHF	TGTGCCAGTAGTAATACTTGGGGTAGCAATCAGCCCCAGCATTTT
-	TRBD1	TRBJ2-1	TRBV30	CAWNRGVHEQFF	TGTGCCTGGAACAGGGGGGTGCATGAGCAGTTCTTC
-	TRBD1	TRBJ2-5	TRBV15	CATSRPGTGFETQYF	TGTGCCACCAGCAGGCCCGGGACAGGGTTTGAGACCCAGTACTTC
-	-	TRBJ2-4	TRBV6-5	CASSSGGRFNIQYF	TGTGCCAGCAGTTCCGGGGGGCGCTTTAACATTCAGTACTTC
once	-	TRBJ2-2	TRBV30	CAWTERGTGELFF	TGTGCCTGGACTGAGAGGGGGACCGGGGAGCTGTTTTTT
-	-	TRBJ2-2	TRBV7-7	CASSPGRGTGELFF	TGTGCCAGCAGCCCCGGGCGTGGTACCGGGGAGCTGTTTTTT
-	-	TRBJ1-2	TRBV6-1	CASSGTRQGGYTF	TGTGCCAGCAGCGGGACGCGACAAGGAGGCTACACCTTC
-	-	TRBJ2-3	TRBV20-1	CSARDAADTQYF	TGCAGTGCTAGAGATGCCGCAGATACGCAGTATTTT
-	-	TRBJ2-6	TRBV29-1	CSVEGRGAGANVLTF	TGCAGCGTTGAAGGGAGGGGAGCTGGGGCCAACGTCCTGACTTTC
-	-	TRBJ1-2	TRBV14	CASSQDLGPPYGYTF	TGTGCCAGCAGCCAAGATTTGGGCCCGCCCTATGGCTACACCTTC
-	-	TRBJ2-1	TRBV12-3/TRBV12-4	CASSLEFWTGEQFF	TGTGCCAGCAGTTTAGAATTTTGGACGGGTGAGCAGTTCTTC
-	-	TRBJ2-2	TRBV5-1	CASSFRPGTGELFF	TGCGCCAGCAGCTTCAGGCCAGGCACCGGGGAGCTGTTTTTT